The 19 T cell receptor beta chains reported below all come from one sample, sequenced in a study of shared clonotypes between healthy human individuals (dated by TCRdb to 2018 to 2020). Receptors were amplified or captured by the immunoSEQ multiplex PCR assay. TCRdb retrieved this table from immuneACCESS and kept in-frame rearrangements only. Not all clones are present; in checked studies, unresolved V genes account for under half, and no reason is known for the remainder. For this sample there are 2.3 million or so clones; more than 80% appear just once. Jointly, the top ten make up 0.39% of the sample. The sequencing input was naive CD4+ T cells from PBMCs. The cell subset or site label on this specimen signifies: CD45RA+ positively selected. These TCRs come from a man aged 18 to 35 in good health. Some clones in this sample may be carry-over from other donors' samples.

The CDR3: CASSPRTGGVGGYTF. CDR3 bases: TGTGCCAGCAGCCCCCGGACAGGGGGCGTAGGTGGCTACACCTTC. The chain is built from TRBV9 and TRBJ1-2, with TRBD1 identical over 11 bases. CDR1 is SGDLS and CDR2 is YYNGEE in the germline V gene. The V gene end was trimmed by 4 bases and the J gene end by 7 bases; junction bases not matched to a gene: 9. The CDR3 loop spans 15 amino acids.

This chain connects TRBV5-1 to TRBJ2-2; TRBD2 matches 13 bases. The trim removed 7 bases at V and 4 bases at J, leaving 7 bases unmatched. This CDR3 region has 16 residues. Germline V gives CDR1 SGHRS, CDR2 YFSETQ. CDR3 nucleotide sequence: TGCGCCAGCCGGGGACTAGCGGGATTAGGCACCGGGGAGCTGTTTTTT. Translated, it gives CASRGLAGLGTGELFF. Full variable domain (rest looked up from reference TRBV5-1 and TRBJ2-2): KAGVTQTPRYLIKTRGQQVTLSCSPISGHRSVSWYQQTPGQGLQFLFEYFSETQRNKGNFPGRFSGRQFSNSRSEMNVSTLELGDSALYLCASRGLAGLGTGELFFGEGSRLTVL.

Worth noting for this clone: This sample includes further DNA sequences coding for the same CDR3. The gene calls are TRBV7-6 and TRBJ1-1; the match to TRBD1 covers 9 bases. Germline values: CDR1 SGHVS, CDR2 FNYEAQ. CDR3 size: 16 residues. Germline trimming cut 0 bases from V and 0 bases from J; bases unmatched to any gene: 2. The CDR3 DNA follows: TGTGCCAGCAGCTTAGCACAGGGGGCAATGAACACTGAAGCTTTCTTT. Protein product: CASSLAQGAMNTEAFF.

V gene TRBV7-2 combines with J gene TRBJ2-3; 9 bases line up with TRBD1. J gave up 2 bases and V 5 bases, and 5 bases lay outside the gene matches. The germline V gene encodes CDR1 SGHTA and CDR2 FQGNSA. CDR3 length equals 15 residues. The CDR3 nucleotides read TGTGCCAGCAGCACCGGGACAGGGAACACAGATACGCAGTATTTT. Its protein is CASSTGTGNTDTQYF.

The gene calls are TRBV6-4 and TRBJ2-6; unclear D gene. The CDR3 consists of 14 residues. V gave up 3 bases and J gave up 1 base, with 4 bases separating them. CDR1 and CDR2 from the germline V gene are MRHNA and SNTAGT. The CDR3 protein is CASSEGSGANVLTF. The CDR3, as DNA: TGTGCCAGCAGTGAAGGGTCTGGGGCCAACGTCCTGACTTTC.

The chain has TRBV6-5 and TRBJ1-3, with TRBD1 matching over 7 bases. The CDR3 runs to 13 residues. V lost 8 bases to trimming and J lost 3 bases; unmatched junction nucleotides: 4. Germline CDR1 and CDR2: MNHEY and SVGAGI. CDR3 sequence reads: CASRGGFGNTIYF. CDR3 sequence (DNA): TGTGCCAGCCGAGGGGGCTTTGGAAACACCATATATTTT.

This clone appeared a single time. The chain combines TRBV28 with TRBJ1-5; a weak D match, TRBD1 (5 bases). V lost 2 bases and J lost 6, with 11 bases in between. The CDR3 is made up of 14 amino acids. Germline CDR1 reads MDHEN; CDR2 reads SYDVKM. The DNA of the CDR3 is TGTGCCAGCAGTTTAGGCGGGGCACCTCAGCCCCAGCATTTT. The encoded protein is CASSLGGAPQPQHF.

The gene calls are TRBV4-1 and TRBJ2-6, with 7 bases identical to TRBD1. Germline-derived CDR1 and CDR2 are MGHRA and YSYEKL. Unmatched junction bases numbered 21, after V lost 3 bases and J lost 1 base. This CDR3 is 22 amino acids long. The CDR3 is CASSQSWFWLGQQTSGANVLTF. CDR3 sequence (DNA): TGCGCCAGCAGCCAGTCTTGGTTTTGGCTGGGACAGCAAACGTCTGGGGCCAACGTCCTGACTTTC.

The chain uses TRBV7-9 and TRBJ1-2; 7 bases fit TRBD1. CDR3 length: 18 amino acids. The J segment lost 4 bases and the V segment lost 4 bases, leaving 18 bases of the junction unmatched. The germline CDR1 and CDR2 sequences are SEHNR and FQNEAQ (reference sequence). The CDR3 bases are TGTGCCAGCAGCTCAGATACGGGACAGAGGGATACCCCCTATGGCTACACCTTC. It translates to CASSSDTGQRDTPYGYTF.

This chain uses TRBV15 with TRBJ1-5; unclear D gene. V lost 1 base to trimming and J lost 0 bases, with 13 bases between them. The CDR3 covers 17 residues. Germline-derived CDR1 and CDR2 are LNHNV and YYDKDF (reference sequence). The CDR3 DNA reads TGTGCCACCAGCAGAGGCAGAAACACCTATAGCAATCAGCCCCAGCATTTT. This translates into CATSRGRNTYSNQPQHF.

The V call is TRBV28, the J call TRBJ1-2; 8 nucleotides line up with TRBD1. Per germline, CDR1 MDHEN and CDR2 SYDVKM. V shed 4 bases and J 2 bases; nucleotides not matched to a gene: 6. This CDR3 comprises 15 residues. The CDR3 reads CASSSPRTGNYGYTF. The CDR3 coding sequence is TGTGCCAGCAGTTCACCACGGACAGGGAACTATGGCTACACCTTC.

The chain employs TRBV27 and TRBJ2-5; 16 bases agree with TRBD2. After removal of 0 bases from V and 9 bases from J, the junction contained 10 bases not matched to a gene. This CDR3 comprises 18 residues. CDR1 and CDR2 (germline): MNHEY, SMNVEV (reference sequence). CDR3 bases: TGTGCCAGCAGTTTATCGGGACTAGCGGGAGGGCAACGTTTGGCCCAGTACTTC. This translates into CASSLSGLAGGQRLAQYF.

The rearrangement links TRBV28 to TRBJ2-2; 10 bases line up with TRBD1. Trimming at V came to 7 bases and at J to 5 bases, leaving 10 bases not matched to a gene. Per the germline V gene, CDR1 is MDHEN and CDR2 is SYDVKM. The CDR3 has 16 residues. The CDR3 is CASTQTGGDRTGELFF. The CDR3 nucleotides are TGTGCCAGCACCCAGACAGGGGGCGATCGGACCGGGGAGCTGTTTTTT.

The rearrangement uses TRBV7-3 and TRBJ2-3; the match to TRBD2 covers 7 bases. This CDR3 spans 16 amino acids. CDR1 and CDR2 (germline): SGHTA, FQGTGA. V lost 2 bases to trimming and J lost 4 bases; unmatched junction nucleotides: 9. CDR3 nucleotide sequence: TGTGCCAGCAGCTTACGGGGGAGGGCCGGGCCAGATACGCAGTATTTT. This encodes CASSLRGRAGPDTQYF.

The gene calls are TRBV25-1 and TRBJ1-1; perhaps TRBD1 as D (6 bases). Germline CDR1 and CDR2: MGHDK and SYGVNS. The V end was cut by 4 bases, the J end by 1 base, with 13 bases between. The CDR3 length is 15 residues. The CDR3 sequence is CASSVPGTQNTEAFF. The CDR3 bases are TGTGCCAGCAGTGTCCCCGGGACACAGAACACTGAAGCTTTCTTT.

The gene calls are TRBV28 and TRBJ1-1; 10 bases are a match to TRBD1. This CDR3 region has 14 residues. Per the germline V gene, CDR1 is MDHEN and CDR2 is SYDVKM. V was pared by 7 bases and J by 7 bases, with 9 bases of the junction left unmatched. CDR3 bases: TGTGCCAGCACCGCGACAGGGGGCGAAGGTGAAGCTTTCTTT. It encodes CASTATGGEGEAFF.

Turning to this clone: Other DNA sequences from this sample encode an identical CDR3 as well. The CDR3 sequence: CASSPLGGANTEAFF. The CDR3 DNA reads as TGTGCCAGCTCACCATTGGGGGGCGCGAACACTGAAGCTTTCTTT. The chain joins TRBV18 to TRBJ1-1; D is possibly TRBD1 (6 bases). CDR1 and CDR2 from the germline V gene are KGHSH and LQKENI. The CDR3 is 15 amino acids. V shed 2 bases and J shed 1 base, with 11 bases lying between them.

This clone has only one observation. The chain is built from TRBV6-1 and TRBJ2-4, with D hard to call. The CDR3 contains 15 residues. In germline, CDR1 is MNHNS, CDR2 SASEGT. The V end was cut by 4 bases, the J end by 4 bases, with 14 bases between. CDR3 amino acids: CASSGDNRMKNIQYF. The DNA of the CDR3 is TGTGCCAGCAGTGGCGACAACCGGATGAAAAACATTCAGTACTTC.

V gene TRBV5-1 combines with J gene TRBJ2-1, with D possibly being TRBD1 (5 bases). Germline CDR1 and CDR2: SGHRS and YFSETQ. CDR3 length: 14 amino acids. Trimming removed 1 base at V and 9 bases at J, with 14 bases between. Here the CDR3 reads CASSLTYRLGEQFF. The DNA of the CDR3 is TGCGCCAGCAGCTTGACTTACAGGCTGGGTGAGCAGTTCTTC.